This TCR beta chain was profiled in a study of T cells expressing NK-cell markers. Study summary: HCMV seropositivity characterized most of the eight sequenced donors, and seronegativity one.

Germline loops: CDR1 ENHRY, CDR2 SYGVKD. The CDR3 totals 15 residues. TCRdb reprocessed the 5' RACE reads and reports one entry per CDR3 protein, with no DNA. This sample's table reports roughly 180,000 distinct CDR3 sequences. In the case of this clonotype: Antigen: not known.

The study's findings and limits: Dominant NKG2C+ clonotype frequencies of about 1.0-7.5% of CD8+ T cells were measured in about 6 donors.

The chain combines TRBV10-3 with TRBJ2-1; TCRdb lists TRBD2, though no DNA is available to test this call. The specimen sequenced was blood T cells: a sorted CD56 or NKG2C T cell subset, CD4+ or CD8+ T cells, or bulk PBMC T cells (not recorded which). The TCR was taken from a woman between 18 and 69 years old in good health. The CDR3 sequence is CAINPTSGGADEQFF.